These T cell receptor beta chains were read from a single sample in a study of T cell clones after liver transplantation. Data came from immunoSEQ multiplex PCR; TCRdb stores just in-frame clones and leaves some out. This table has about 85,000 clones, roughly 82% appearing once. Specimen: CD4+ T cells from blood, collected almost 47 months after liver transplant. These receptors all stem from a human patient who received a liver transplant. Some of the T cells might come from the graft donor. CDR3s include the opening cysteine and the closing phenylalanine or tryptophan. D genes are given only for firm matches. Clone size, where shown, is once, few, many, or a class for clones that have expanded.

V	size	D	J	CDR3	DNA
TRBV6-5	-	TRBD1	TRBJ2-7	CASSPGQGAYEQYF	TGTGCCAGCAGTCCGGGACAGGGGGCTTACGAGCAGTACTTC
TRBV19	-	-	TRBJ1-1	CASSIGPGRGTEAFF	TGTGCCAGTAGTATAGGCCCGGGCCGAGGCACTGAAGCTTTCTTT
TRBV5-1	-	-	TRBJ1-1	CASSTAMDESITEAFF	TGCGCCAGCAGCACAGCTATGGACGAGTCGATCACTGAAGCTTTCTTT
TRBV6-4	-	-	TRBJ2-7	CASSFSQGRFMDEQYF	TGTGCCAGCAGCTTTTCACAGGGTCGGTTCATGGACGAGCAGTACTTC
TRBV27	once	TRBD1	TRBJ1-2	CASSLDRGASGYTF	TGTGCCAGCAGTTTAGACAGGGGTGCGAGTGGCTACACCTTC
TRBV7-2	once	-	TRBJ2-7	CASSRGMGQTYEQYF	TGTGCCAGCAGCCGAGGAATGGGGCAGACCTACGAGCAGTACTTC
TRBV19	-	-	TRBJ2-1	CASSPQVWGEQFF	TGTGCCAGTAGTCCACAGGTCTGGGGTGAGCAGTTCTTC
TRBV14	-	TRBD2	TRBJ2-2	CASSQRTSSTGELFF	TGTGCCAGCAGCCAGCGGACTAGCTCAACCGGGGAGCTGTTTTTT
TRBV28	-	TRBD1	TRBJ1-1	CASQETGPMNTEAFF	TGTGCCAGCCAAGAGACAGGGCCGATGAACACTGAAGCTTTCTTT
TRBV7-9	-	-	TRBJ1-4	CASTSLGVPNEKLFF	TGTGCCAGCACCTCTCTGGGGGTCCCTAATGAAAAACTGTTTTTT
TRBV4-1	-	-	TRBJ2-1	CASSQAALRQFF	TGCGCCAGCAGCCAAGCGGCCTTACGGCAGTTCTTC
TRBV6-6	-	-	TRBJ2-3	CATNLDYSGVDTQYF	TGTGCCACCAATCTCGATTATTCGGGAGTAGATACGCAGTATTTT
TRBV10-3	few	TRBD2	TRBJ2-2	CAISDPSAGALTGELFF	TGTGCCATCAGTGACCCCTCGGCGGGAGCCTTAACCGGGGAGCTGTTTTTT
TRBV6-1	-	TRBD1	TRBJ2-3	CASTRTGGPDTQYF	TGTGCCAGCACCAGGACAGGGGGCCCAGATACGCAGTATTTT
TRBV7-9	-	-	TRBJ2-3	CASTARGGGKASTDTQYF	TGTGCCAGCACCGCCAGGGGCGGAGGGAAGGCTAGCACAGATACGCAGTATTTT
TRBV6-1	-	TRBD1	TRBJ1-1	CASSHSDRGNTEAFF	TGTGCCAGCAGCCACTCTGACAGGGGGAACACTGAAGCTTTCTTT
TRBV27	-	TRBD1	TRBJ1-1	CASSSQGLNTEAFF	TGTGCCAGCAGTTCACAGGGGTTGAACACTGAAGCTTTCTTT
TRBV5-1	once	-	TRBJ2-2	CASSLEGQNTGELFF	TGCGCCAGCAGCTTGGAAGGGCAGAACACCGGGGAGCTGTTTTTT
TRBV19	-	-	TRBJ2-5	CASSIVDWETQYF	TGTGCCAGTAGTATAGTCGACTGGGAGACCCAGTACTTC
TRBV4-2	-	-	TRBJ1-2	CASSQDRRGRYTF	TGTGCCAGCAGCCAAGATCGAAGGGGCCGCTACACCTTC
TRBV7-3	-	TRBD1	TRBJ2-1	CASSFPGQGRDEQFF	TGTGCCAGCAGCTTCCCGGGACAGGGTCGGGATGAGCAGTTCTTC
TRBV29-1	-	TRBD1	TRBJ1-1	CSVGDTGGSVTEAFF	TGCAGCGTTGGAGATACAGGGGGATCTGTCACTGAAGCTTTCTTT
TRBV4-1	-	TRBD2	TRBJ2-1	CASSLGSGSFKGNEQFF	TGCGCCAGCAGCCTCGGTAGCGGGAGTTTTAAAGGGAATGAGCAGTTCTTC
TRBV28	once	-	TRBJ1-1	CASSSPGPGRAFF	TGTGCCAGCAGTTCTCCGGGACCAGGGAGAGCTTTCTTT
TRBV7-2	-	TRBD2	TRBJ2-3	CASSLLGGGDTQYF	TGTGCCAGCAGCTTACTCGGGGGGGGAGATACGCAGTATTTT
TRBV11-1	-	-	TRBJ1-4	CASSLGRTDEKLFF	TGTGCCAGCAGCTTAGGACGAACGGATGAAAAACTGTTTTTT
TRBV20-1	-	-	TRBJ2-1	CRVATGDEQFF	TGCAGGGTAGCTACCGGCGATGAGCAGTTCTTC
TRBV28	-	TRBD2	TRBJ2-7	CASSLWGAGDPRFYEQYF	TGTGCCAGCAGTTTATGGGGAGCGGGAGACCCTAGGTTCTACGAGCAGTACTTC
TRBV5-1	-	-	TRBJ1-1	CASSRDYKGDTEAFF	TGCGCCAGCAGCCGGGACTACAAGGGGGACACTGAAGCTTTCTTT
TRBV29-1	-	TRBD1	TRBJ1-2	CSVLRTGDGYTF	TGCAGCGTGCTACGGACAGGGGACGGCTACACCTTC
TRBV6-4	-	TRBD1	TRBJ1-2	CASSPDRESYGYTF	TGTGCCAGCAGTCCCGACAGGGAGAGCTATGGCTACACCTTC
TRBV19	-	-	TRBJ2-5	CASSMGGGSQTQYF	TGTGCCAGTAGTATGGGTGGGGGAAGTCAGACCCAGTACTTC
TRBV7-7	-	-	TRBJ1-2	CAMTSVGARGYTF	TGTGCGATGACTTCCGTGGGGGCGAGGGGCTACACCTTC
TRBV5-1	-	TRBD1	TRBJ2-3	CASSLDRGTDTQYF	TGCGCCAGCAGCCTGGACAGGGGCACAGATACGCAGTATTTT
TRBV10-1	few	TRBD2	TRBJ2-2	CASSEGTSGNTGTGELFF	TGCGCCAGCAGTGAGGGGACTAGCGGGAACACGGGCACCGGGGAGCTGTTTTTT
TRBV29-1	-	TRBD2	TRBJ2-3	CSVSSGGEGDTQYF	TGCAGCGTGTCTAGCGGGGGGGAGGGAGATACGCAGTATTTT
TRBV6-1	-	-	TRBJ2-7	CASSSPGAYEQYF	TGTGCCAGCAGTTCCCCGGGAGCCTACGAGCAGTACTTC
TRBV7-8	-	-	TRBJ2-7	CASRPDRFSYEQYF	TGTGCCAGCAGACCTGACAGATTCTCCTACGAGCAGTACTTC
TRBV10-2	-	-	TRBJ2-1	CASSGTGVAEQFF	TGCGCCAGCAGTGGGACGGGAGTCGCTGAGCAGTTCTTC
TRBV30	-	-	TRBJ1-1	CAWSGQGRTEAFF	TGTGCCTGGAGTGGCCAGGGGAGAACTGAAGCTTTCTTT
TRBV28	-	-	TRBJ2-5	CASISQGEPQETQYF	TGTGCCAGCATCTCCCAAGGGGAGCCTCAAGAGACCCAGTACTTC
TRBV18	-	-	TRBJ2-1	CASSPQGYKSNEQFF	TGTGCCAGCTCACCTCAGGGATATAAAAGCAATGAGCAGTTCTTC
TRBV28	-	TRBD1	TRBJ1-4	CASSIPGQGIEKLFF	TGTGCCAGCAGTATTCCGGGACAGGGAATCGAAAAACTGTTTTTT
TRBV15	few	-	TRBJ2-1	CATSRDLGGANEQFF	TGTGCCACCAGCAGAGATCTAGGCGGAGCTAATGAGCAGTTCTTC
TRBV6-6	-	-	TRBJ2-3	CASRTFAAISTQYF	TGTGCCAGCAGGACCTTTGCGGCAATAAGTACGCAGTATTTT
TRBV6-5	-	-	TRBJ2-7	CASSYSPGKLEQYF	TGTGCCAGCAGTTACTCGCCAGGTAAACTCGAGCAGTACTTC
TRBV28	-	-	TRBJ2-7	CASSLQRTVVAYEQYF	TGTGCCAGCAGTTTACAAAGGACGGTGGTTGCCTACGAGCAGTACTTC
TRBV5-1	-	TRBD2	TRBJ2-5	CASSSRPFNEAGVGETQYF	TGCGCCAGCAGCTCCCGACCGTTTAATGAGGCGGGAGTAGGAGAGACCCAGTACTTC
TRBV6-1	-	-	TRBJ2-7	CASRATRYEQYF	TGTGCCAGCAGGGCGACGAGGTACGAGCAGTACTTC
TRBV12-5	-	TRBD2	TRBJ2-5	CASGLGGASGMEETQYF	TGTGCTAGTGGTCTTGGGGGGGCTAGCGGGATGGAAGAGACCCAGTACTTC
TRBV7-8	-	TRBD1	TRBJ2-7	CASRPPGTDDEQYF	TGTGCCAGCAGGCCCCCCGGGACAGATGACGAGCAGTACTTC
TRBV5-1	-	TRBD1	TRBJ2-5	CASSLGGQGQRGETQYF	TGCGCCAGCAGCTTGGGAGGACAGGGGCAGAGAGGAGAGACCCAGTACTTC
TRBV5-1	few	-	TRBJ1-1	CASSFFSPTVNTEAFF	TGCGCCAGCAGCTTCTTCTCCCCGACGGTGAACACTGAAGCTTTCTTT